Detailed here is one T cell receptor beta chain. This record comes from a study of human T cells and chemical hapten exposure. MiXCR, applied by TCRdb to the RACE reads, yields one record per CDR3 protein. Here the sample spans about 80,000 distinct CDR3 sequences, 8.6% being singletons. Looked up from germline, CDR1 is MNHEY and CDR2 is SVGAGI. J gave up 3 bases and V 3 bases, and 3 bases lay outside the gene matches. The CDR3 totals 15 residues. Described time point: healthy volunteer bleed at 6 weeks. Unfractionated whole blood was the source from which total RNA was extracted. Input material: whole blood. The rearrangement uses TRBV6-5 and TRBJ2-1; 9 bases align to TRBD1. The sequence derives from a female donor in good health. Some clones in this sample may be carry-over from other donors' samples. The CDR3 DNA reads TGTGCCAGCAGTTATGGACAGGGGTACTACAATGAGCAGTTCTTC. Its translation: CASSYGQGYYNEQFF.